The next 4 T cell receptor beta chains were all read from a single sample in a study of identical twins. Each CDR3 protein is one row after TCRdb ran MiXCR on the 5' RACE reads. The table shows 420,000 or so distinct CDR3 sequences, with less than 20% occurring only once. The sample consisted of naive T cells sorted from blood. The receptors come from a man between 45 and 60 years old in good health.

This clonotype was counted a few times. As DNA, the CDR3 is TGTGCCAGCAGTTACGGCGGGGCGGTGAACGAGCAGTTCTTC. Residues: CASSYGGAVNEQFF. This rearrangement joins TRBV6-2 or TRBV6-3 to TRBJ2-1; D might be TRBD2 (6 bases). CDR3 size: 14 residues. V was shortened by 2 bases and J by 10 bases, with 15 bases between the two germline ends. The V gene's germline CDR1 is MNHEY and CDR2 SVGEGT.

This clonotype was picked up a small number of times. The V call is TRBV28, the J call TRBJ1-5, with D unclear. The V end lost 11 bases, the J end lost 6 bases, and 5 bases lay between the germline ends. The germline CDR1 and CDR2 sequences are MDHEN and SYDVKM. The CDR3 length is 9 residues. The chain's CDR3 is CAAGQPQHF. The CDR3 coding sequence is TGTGCCGCCGGTCAGCCCCAGCATTTT. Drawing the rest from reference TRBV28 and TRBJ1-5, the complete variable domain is DVKVTQSSRYLVKRTGEKVFLECVQDMDHENMFWYRQDPGLGLRLIYFSYDVKMKEKGDIPEGYSVSREKKERFSLILESASTNQTSMYLCAAGQPQHFGDGTRLSIL.

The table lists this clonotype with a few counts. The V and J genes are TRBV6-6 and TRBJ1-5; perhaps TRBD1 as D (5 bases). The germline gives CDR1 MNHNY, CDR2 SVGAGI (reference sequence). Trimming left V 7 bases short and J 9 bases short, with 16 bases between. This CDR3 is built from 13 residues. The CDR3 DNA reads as TGTGCCAGCAATCTAGGGGTGGATGGGCCCCAGCATTTT. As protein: CASNLGVDGPQHF.

For the CDR3, the DNA is TGTGCCAGTAGACAGGGATTCAGTGAGCAGTTCTTC. Its protein is CASRQGFSEQFF. J is TRBJ2-1 and V is TRBV7-9, with 7 bases lining up with TRBD1. This CDR3 has 12 amino acids. Germline lookup yields CDR1 SEHNR and CDR2 FQNEAQ (reference sequence). After removal of 9 bases from V and 9 bases from J, the junction contained 8 bases not matched to a gene.